This T cell receptor (beta chain) was profiled in a study of CXCR3-negative and CXCR3-positive naive CD8 T cells (dated by TCRdb to between 2018 and 2021). With respect to the entire study: In total, some 140 million TRB reads were obtained, corresponding to roughly 1.5 +/- 0.3 million reads per library. TRBV-TRBJ cluster analysis included naive subsets from roughly 5 donors and memory cells from 3 donors. Data from roughly twelve donors, pooled across two independent experiments, went into the diversity and physicochemical repertoire analyses. The study at large found these results: TRB CDR3s from CXCR3-positive naive cells showed higher hydrophobicity (lower Kidera factor 4), lower energy, and higher strength and volume indices than CXCR3-negative naive cells. Similar TRBV-TRBJ usage was shown by naive CXCR3-negative and CXCR3-positive cells from the same donor, whereas distinct patterns were shown by memory cells. CXCR3 expression partially decreased after cryopreservation, so most assays used freshly isolated PBMCs. Repertoire diversity was comparably high in both naive subsets but much lower in memory CD8+ T cells. Because surface CD5, which is linked to self-reactivity in mice, was comparable between the naive subsets, TCR interaction strength was also inferred from the physicochemical properties of TRB CDR3s.

For each CD8+ T cell subset, flow sorting was done in triplicate, and roughly 310,000 cells per subset went directly into RLT lysis buffer. To exclude memory contaminants, naive CD8+ T cells were stringently defined as CD45RO-CCR7+CD27+CD95-. Using standard density gradient centrifugation, peripheral blood mononuclear cells were isolated from buffy coats. Naive CXCR3-negative and CXCR3-positive CD8+ T cells were flow-sorted on a FACSAria III. Total RNA was extracted from sorted cells using an RNeasy Mini Kit. Sequenced on a NextSeq 550. The Human TCR Profiling Kit (MiLaboratory) was used to prepare UMI-labeled 5' RACE TRB cDNA libraries. cDNA synthesis used the entire amount of extracted RNA, and PCR amplification then used the entire amount of cDNA produced. Libraries were prepared in parallel with an identical number of PCR cycles. Processing in the source paper ran as follows. MIGEC and MiXCR extracted about 53,000 +/- 10,000 unique UMI-labeled TRB cDNA molecules per library, requiring at least two reads per UMI. Each library averaged 40,000 +/- 10,000 functional in-frame TRB CDR3 nucleotide clonotypes without stop codons. After downsampling to 5000 UMI-labeled TRB molecules per sample, diversity metrics such as normalized Shannon-Wiener and Chao1 were calculated in VDJtools. Clonotype-size-weighted physicochemical properties of the central five CDR3 residues (interaction energy, strength, volume and Kidera factor 4) were computed in VDJtools. Reads reprocessed by TCRdb are summarized as one entry per CDR3 protein sequence, and DNA is absent. The V and J calls shown here were made by TCRdb, not taken from the authors' results. The table kept for this sample lists about 92,000 distinct CDR3 sequences. Of the sample, less than 0.85% is held by the ten largest clones.

The CDR1 and CDR2 encoded by the germline V gene are LGHNA and YNFKEQ. Inclusive of the bounding cysteine and phenylalanine, the CDR3 is 15 residues long. The protein alone is recorded here. Details on this clonotype: Its antigen target is currently unknown.

In this chain, TRBV4-2 is recombined with TRBJ1-4. The receptor was isolated from a human donor in good health. Some clones in this sample may be carry-over from other donors' samples. Sequenced material: naive CXCR3+ CD8+ T cells from blood. The cell subset or site label of this sample denotes: CD45RO-CCR7+CD27+CD95- naive CD8+ T cells expressing CXCR3 (TNR3+). The CDR3 reads as follows: CASSQEAAPNEKLFF.